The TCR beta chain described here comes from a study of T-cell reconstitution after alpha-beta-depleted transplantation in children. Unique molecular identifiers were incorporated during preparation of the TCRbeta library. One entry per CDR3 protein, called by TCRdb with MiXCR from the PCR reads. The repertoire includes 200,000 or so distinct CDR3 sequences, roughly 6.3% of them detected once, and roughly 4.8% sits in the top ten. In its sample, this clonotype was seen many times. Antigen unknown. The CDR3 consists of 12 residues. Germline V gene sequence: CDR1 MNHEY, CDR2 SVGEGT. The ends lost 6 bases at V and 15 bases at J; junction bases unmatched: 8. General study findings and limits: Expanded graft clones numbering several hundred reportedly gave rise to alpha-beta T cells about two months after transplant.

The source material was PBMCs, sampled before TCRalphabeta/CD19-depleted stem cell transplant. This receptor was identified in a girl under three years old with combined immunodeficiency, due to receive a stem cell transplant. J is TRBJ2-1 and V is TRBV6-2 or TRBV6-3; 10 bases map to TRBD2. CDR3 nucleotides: TGTGCCAGCAGAACTCTAGCGGGAGAGGGGTTCTTC. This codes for CASRTLAGEGFF.